This T cell receptor (beta chain) was profiled in a study of blood T cell repertoires in COVID-19 (dated by TCRdb to 2020 to 2021). Looking at the study overall: The collaborator samples originated in the United States, Italy and Spain and spanned the acute and convalescent phases of COVID-19. The sample metadata nearly always contained a de-identified subject ID, COVID-19 status, age in years and sex. The samples were drawn from the first 160 participants of the ongoing ImmuneRACE study and from more than 1,000 subjects provided by 6 global collaborators. Subjects who had been exposed to COVID-19, were actively infected with it, or had recovered from it provided the deeply sampled blood TCRbeta repertoires that made up the dataset. The repertoires were released in a freely available public database meant as a resource for research on the immune response to SARS-CoV-2. The material from the prospective study consisted of cDNA or gDNA derived from T cells, B-cell-depleted T cells, or PBMCs. Where HLA class I and class II types were available, the types were taken from metadata supplied by the sample provider, not from assay-based typing. Paper-wide results and their limitations: Clinical and demographic metadata were provided uncurated, with the amount varying by source and participant.

The collaborating institutions used their own protocols to collect whole blood in K2EDTA tubes. For TCRbeta analysis, collaborators shipped samples as frozen whole blood, isolated PBMCs, or DNA extracted from either of those sample types. Trimming costs V 1 base and J 7 bases, and their ends lie 11 bases apart. CDR1 and CDR2 are read off the germline V gene as MNHNS and SASEGT. The CDR3 has 14 amino acids, counting the end cysteine and phenylalanine. Only CDR3 DNA is held: 42 bases, read in frame from base 1. Concerning this clone itself: What antigen it recognizes has not been identified. No much larger clonotype is one base removed from it; base qualities were not supplied.

TCRbeta CDR3 regions were amplified from genomic DNA by means of the immunoSEQ Assay, a bias-controlled multiplex PCR. On the authors' methods: The number of nucleated cells in each sample was estimated by amplification of reference gene primers within the assay. To quantify the absolute abundance of each unique TCRbeta CDR3 rearrangement, sequence reads were collapsed and filtered. For each sample, productive Simpson clonality was calculated as the square root of Simpson's diversity index across productive rearrangements. As stored in TCRdb, this immuneACCESS dataset retains in-frame rearrangements with V and J assigned. A fraction of the clones does not appear; measured against another copy, unresolved V genes explain less than half of the discrepancy, and the remainder lacks a known reason. Clone size and the V and J calls come from that table; the DNA yielded D and trimming. This sample has about 150,000 clones in its table, and 84% of those were observed once. Of the sample, about 2% is held by the ten largest clones.

This receptor was taken from a man aged 70 or older with acute or convalescent COVID-19. Here the chain combines TRBV6-1 and TRBJ1-5; D gene: possibly TRBD1, on 5 matching bases. Material for sequencing was peripheral blood. The CDR3 protein sequence reads: CASSEGGAGQPQHF. DNA sequence: TGTGCCAGCAGTGAAGGGGGCGCGGGGCAGCCCCAGCATTTT.